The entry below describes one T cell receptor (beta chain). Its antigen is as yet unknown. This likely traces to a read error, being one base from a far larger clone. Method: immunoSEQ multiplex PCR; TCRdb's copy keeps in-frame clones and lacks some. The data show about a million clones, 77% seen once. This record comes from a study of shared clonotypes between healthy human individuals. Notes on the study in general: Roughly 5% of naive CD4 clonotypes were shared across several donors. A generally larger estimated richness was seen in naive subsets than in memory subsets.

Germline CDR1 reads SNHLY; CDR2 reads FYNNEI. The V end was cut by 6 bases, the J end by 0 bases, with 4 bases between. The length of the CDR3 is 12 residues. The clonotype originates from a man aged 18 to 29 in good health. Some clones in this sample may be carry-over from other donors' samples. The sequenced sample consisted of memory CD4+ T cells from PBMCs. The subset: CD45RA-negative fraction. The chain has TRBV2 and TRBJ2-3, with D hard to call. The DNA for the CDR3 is TGTGCCAGCAGGAGTAGCACAGATACGCAGTATTTT. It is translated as CASRSSTDTQYF.